The present entry profiles one T cell receptor beta chain with its context. What it binds is unknown. Sequencing relied on a cDNA template that was reverse transcribed from extracted RNA. Here immunoSEQ multiplex PCR was the method, and the copy in TCRdb shows in-frame clones only, minus some. The table includes around 150,000 clones, less than 70% detected once. This entry comes from a study of CD8+ T cells in alopecia areata. Findings and limits, study-wide: Many of the expanded lesional clones endured in scalp and blood while on tofacitinib.

This sample's treatment: oral pan-JAK inhibitor, 5-10 mg twice daily. This material consisted of CD4+ T cells sorted from blood, taken at week 4, from a patient treated with tofacitinib. The receptor was derived from a human donor with alopecia areata.

The CDR3: CAWSVPGSFNYGYTF. DNA for the CDR3: TGTGCCTGGAGTGTACCGGGAAGTTTTAACTATGGCTACACCTTC. The chain carries TRBV30 and TRBJ1-2, with no clear D. The CDR3 contains 15 residues. With 0 bases removed from V and 1 base from J, the gap between germline ends came to 12 bases. Germline loops: CDR1 GTSNPN, CDR2 SVGIG (reference sequence).